These 18 T cell receptor beta chains came from one sample sequenced in a study of blood T cell repertoires in COVID-19. Repertoires were generated with immunoSEQ multiplex PCR, while TCRdb's copy carries only in-frame clones and drops some. The sample shows approximately 300,000 clones, around 91% of them seen only once. Sequencing was carried out using PBMCs or T cells enriched from blood (not recorded which). The source is a woman in her late teens or twenties with acute COVID-19.

The genes are TRBV29-1 and TRBJ1-2; no reliable D call. Trimming cost V 6 bases and J 4 bases, with 15 bases left between them. Germline loops: CDR1 SQVTM, CDR2 ANQGSEA. The CDR3 covers 13 residues. In nucleotides, the CDR3 is TGCAGCGTCCTCCTTCTCGGTGTCTATGGCTACACCTTC. Translating it yields CSVLLLGVYGYTF.

V is TRBV19 and J is TRBJ1-1, with TRBD1 identical over 7 bases. Germline CDR1 is LNHDA and CDR2 is SQIVND (reference sequence). J lost 3 bases, V lost 5 bases, and 6 bases had no gene match. This CDR3 contains 14 residues. CDR3 amino acids: CASSPDRAHTEAFF. As DNA, the CDR3 is TGTGCCAGTAGTCCAGACAGGGCCCACACTGAAGCTTTCTTT.

The chain carries TRBV5-8 and TRBJ1-2, with D possibly being TRBD1 (6 bases). The V and J ends lost 3 bases and 6 bases respectively, with 18 bases between them. This CDR3 has 15 amino acids. Per germline, CDR1 SGHTS and CDR2 YDEGEE. CDR3 amino acids: CASSSPTGLRDGYTF. The CDR3 nucleotides read TGTGCCAGCAGCTCCCCAACAGGGTTGCGTGATGGCTACACCTTC.

The gene calls are TRBV7-3 and TRBJ1-5; 8 bases map to TRBD1. The CDR3 spans 16 residues. CDR1 and CDR2 from the germline V gene are SGHTA and FQGTGA. With 1 base clipped from V and 5 bases from J, the junction kept 7 bases outside the gene matches. This CDR3 is CASSLNQAGGDQPQHF. CDR3 nucleotides: TGTGCCAGCAGCTTAAACCAGGCAGGGGGCGATCAGCCCCAGCATTTT.

The chain employs TRBV19 and TRBJ1-5; possibly TRBD1 for D (6 bases). The ends were cut back, 2 bases at V and 6 bases at J, with 20 bases in the middle. Germline V gives CDR1 LNHDA, CDR2 SQIVND (reference sequence). The CDR3 is 17 residues long. The CDR3 nucleotides are TGTGCCAGTAGTATACGAGGGACGGGGGGCGTGGGTCAGCCCCAGCATTTT. It encodes CASSIRGTGGVGQPQHF. The full variable domain, completed using reference TRBV19 and TRBJ1-5, is DGGITQSPKYLFRKEGQNVTLSCEQNLNHDAMYWYRQDPGQGLRLIYYSQIVNDFQKGDIAEGYSVSREKKESFPLTVTSAQKNPTAFYLCASSIRGTGGVGQPQHFGDGTRLSIL.

The gene calls are TRBV19 and TRBJ2-4, with TRBD2 as a possible D gene (6 bases). CDR3 length equals 15 residues. CDR1 and CDR2 (germline): LNHDA, SQIVND (reference sequence). Trimming shortened V by 3 bases and J by 9 bases, and 18 bases separated the two germline ends. The CDR3 DNA is TGTGCCAGTAGTATCGGAGGGACGGTGATGGGCATTCAGTACTTC. This translates into CASSIGGTVMGIQYF.

This clone was seen only once. The chain employs TRBV27 and TRBJ1-4; 7 bases align to TRBD1. The germline CDR1 and CDR2 sequences are MNHEY and SMNVEV (reference sequence). The J segment lost 8 bases and the V segment lost 5 bases, leaving 11 bases of the junction unmatched. There are 15 residues in the CDR3. The DNA for the CDR3 is TGTGCCAGCAGTCATGACAGGGTTGAAATGGAAAAACTGTTTTTT. As protein: CASSHDRVEMEKLFF. Combining the CDR3 with reference TRBV27 and TRBJ1-4 gives the whole variable domain EAQVTQNPRYLITVTGKKLTVTCSQNMNHEYMSWYRQDPGLGLRQIYYSMNVEVTDKGDVPEGYKVSRKEKRNFPLILESPSPNQTSLYFCASSHDRVEMEKLFFGSGTQLSVL.

This sequence joins TRBV28 and TRBJ1-1, with 7 bases matching TRBD1. Germline V gene data show CDR1 as MDHEN and CDR2 as SYDVKM. This CDR3 region has 13 residues. Germline trimming cut 5 bases from V and 6 bases from J; bases unmatched to any gene: 6. DNA of the CDR3: TGTGCCAGCAGTCCGCGACAGGGCCCTGAAGCTTTCTTT. It yields the protein CASSPRQGPEAFF. The full variable domain, rest sourced from reference TRBV28 and TRBJ1-1, is DVKVTQSSRYLVKRTGEKVFLECVQDMDHENMFWYRQDPGLGLRLIYFSYDVKMKEKGDIPEGYSVSREKKERFSLILESASTNQTSMYLCASSPRQGPEAFFGQGTRLTVV.

This clone was observed once. The chain carries TRBV9 and TRBJ1-3, with a possible D match to TRBD1 (6 bases). CDR3 length: 16 residues. With 3 bases removed from V and 2 bases from J, the gap between germline ends came to 15 bases. CDR1 is SGDLS and CDR2 is YYNGEE in the germline V gene. CDR3 DNA sequence: TGTGCCAGCAGCGCCCAACCACAGGGTACTGGAAACACCATATATTTT. Its translation: CASSAQPQGTGNTIYF.

The chain couples TRBV7-9 to TRBJ2-1, with TRBD1 identical over 8 bases. Germline V lookup: CDR1 SEHNR, CDR2 FQNEAQ (reference sequence). The CDR3 extends over 14 amino acids. The V gene end was trimmed by 5 bases and the J gene end by 5 bases; junction bases not matched to a gene: 5. The CDR3 loop reads CASSRQGPNNEQFF. The CDR3 DNA reads as TGTGCCAGCAGCCGACAGGGGCCGAACAATGAGCAGTTCTTC.

This rearrangement joins TRBV15 to TRBJ2-1; 13 bases agree with TRBD2. CDR1 is LNHNV, CDR2 YYDKDF, per germline (reference sequence). The CDR3 runs to 17 residues. With 5 bases clipped from V and 5 bases from J, the junction kept 9 bases outside the gene matches. The CDR3 loop reads CATSPRTSGSIDNEQFF. CDR3 nucleotide sequence: TGTGCCACCAGCCCCCGGACTAGCGGGAGTATCGACAATGAGCAGTTCTTC.

This sequence joins TRBV5-4 and TRBJ2-3; D perhaps matches TRBD1 (6 bases). CDR1 is SGHNT and CDR2 is YYREEE in the germline V gene (reference sequence). The CDR3 contains 13 residues. The ends were cut back, 5 bases at V and 5 bases at J, with 12 bases in the middle. CDR3: CASREARGDTQYF. In nucleotides, the CDR3 is TGTGCCAGCAGGGAGGCCAGGGGAGATACGCAGTATTTT.

The rearrangement joins TRBV7-3 to TRBJ2-3, with 8 bases that match TRBD2. CDR3 length: 17 residues. Trimming at V came to 1 base and at J to 4 bases, leaving 10 bases not matched to a gene. The germline CDR1 and CDR2 sequences are SGHTA and FQGTGA. CDR3 nucleotide sequence: TGTGCCAGCAGCTTAATAGCGCGGGAGGTCGGTGCAGATACGCAGTATTTT. This sequence encodes CASSLIAREVGADTQYF.

This sequence joins TRBV7-2 and TRBJ1-4; D gene ambiguous. The CDR3 is made up of 15 amino acids. Germline V gives CDR1 SGHTA, CDR2 FQGNSA. V gave up 5 bases and J gave up 8 bases, with 18 bases separating them. The CDR3 protein is CASSPSYVINEKLFF. The DNA for the CDR3 is TGTGCCAGCAGCCCCTCCTACGTGATTAACGAAAAACTGTTTTTT.

The rearrangement joins TRBV3-1 (or the pseudogene TRBV3-2) to TRBJ1-2; tentatively, D is TRBD1 (6 bases). The germline CDR1 and CDR2 sequences are LGHDT and YNNKEL (reference sequence). With 0 bases removed from V and 2 bases from J, the gap between germline ends came to 16 bases. The CDR3 covers 17 residues. CDR3 sequence: CASSQDPTGGSNYGYTF. The CDR3 DNA sequence: TGTGCCAGCAGCCAAGATCCGACAGGCGGATCGAACTATGGCTACACCTTC.

The chain links TRBV24-1 to TRBJ2-7, with D possibly TRBD1 on 7 matching bases. V lost 8 bases and J lost 2, with 15 bases in between. Germline CDR1 and CDR2: KGHDR and SFDVKD. The CDR3 has 14 residues. DNA for the CDR3: TGTGCCACCATCTTAACAGGGGAGGCCTACGAGCAGTACTTC. The encoded protein is CATILTGEAYEQYF.

The CDR3 sequence: CASSVEAGYNEQFF. The CDR3 DNA sequence: TGTGCCAGCAGTGTTGAGGCTGGATACAATGAGCAGTTCTTC. The genes are TRBV28 and TRBJ2-1; D is unresolved. The ends were cut back, 5 bases at V and 4 bases at J, with 12 bases in the middle. Germline CDR1 and CDR2: MDHEN and SYDVKM. CDR3 length equals 14 residues.

The genes are TRBV12-3 or TRBV12-4 and TRBJ2-7; no clear D gene. The CDR3 consists of 13 residues. V gave up 3 bases and J gave up 3 bases, with 9 bases separating them. The chain's CDR3 is CASSLARNYEQYF. CDR3 coding DNA: TGTGCCAGCAGTTTGGCCAGGAACTACGAGCAGTACTTC.